This TCR beta chain was identified in a study of a mutant IDH1 vaccine in newly diagnosed glioma. Time point: week 23, last vaccination. The content of each vaccine dose was 300 ug of mutant IDH1 20-mer peptide, and topical imiquimod accompanied it. There are a few counts of this clone. Antigen: not known. The same CDR3 also results from other DNA sequences found in this sample. Clones were sequenced by immunoSEQ multiplex PCR, and TCRdb holds only the in-frame ones, with some missing. The sample consists of around 60,000 clones, 70% to 90% of them appearing once. The clonotype was recovered from a man aged 25-45 years with glioma. The sequenced sample was PBMCs, obtained from a glioma patient whose treatment included an IDH1 peptide vaccine.

The CDR3 coding sequence is TGCGCCAGCAGCCACGGAGTAGGAGCCTACAATGAGCAGTTCTTC. Residues: CASSHGVGAYNEQFF. The rearrangement uses TRBV4-1 and TRBJ2-1; D gene unclear. This CDR3 contains 15 residues. V was pared by 3 bases and J by 2 bases, with 11 bases between. Germline CDR1 MGHRA, CDR2 YSYEKL.